The 22 T cell receptor beta chains given below trace back to one sample, sequenced in a study of cytomegalovirus exposure and HLA in healthy donors. PCR employed 60 Vbeta and 13 Jbeta primers. Libraries were prepared by immunoSEQ multiplex PCR; TCRdb keeps only in-frame clonotypes and omits some of them. This sample's table reports 95,000 to 150,000 clones. The sequenced material came from PBMCs. The receptors derive from a man aged 18 to 35 in good health and CMV-seronegative.

J is TRBJ1-2 and V is TRBV28, with TRBD1 matching over 8 bases. V trimming: 3 bases; J trimming: 7 bases; junction bases outside the gene matches: 4. Germline-derived CDR1 and CDR2 are MDHEN and SYDVKM. There are 13 residues in the CDR3. CDR3 sequence (DNA): TGTGCCAGCAGTTTGCAGGGGGCCCTTGGCTACACCTTC. It translates to CASSLQGALGYTF.

The chain joins TRBV30 to TRBJ2-3; 10 bases are a match to TRBD1. V gave up 5 bases and J gave up 5 bases; unmatched junction bases: 4. The CDR3 spans 13 residues. Germline assignment: CDR1 GTSNPN and CDR2 SVGIG (reference sequence). The CDR3 coding sequence is TGTGCCTGGGACAGGGGGCTTCAAGATACGCAGTATTTT. It is translated as CAWDRGLQDTQYF. The complete variable domain, with remaining parts taken from reference TRBV30 and TRBJ2-3, reads SQTIHQWPATLVQPVGSPLSLECTVEGTSNPNLYWYRQAAGRGLQLLFYSVGIGQISSEVPQNLSASRPQDRQFILSSKKLLLSDSGFYLCAWDRGLQDTQYFGPGTRLTVL.

V usage is TRBV7-9 and J usage is TRBJ1-5; D ambiguous. CDR1 and CDR2 from the germline V gene are SEHNR and FQNEAQ (reference sequence). V was trimmed by 0 bases and J by 5 bases, leaving 2 bases between them. The CDR3 extends over 12 amino acids. The CDR3 protein is CASSLADQPQHF. In nucleotides, the CDR3 is TGTGCCAGCAGCTTAGCCGATCAGCCCCAGCATTTT.

The V and J genes are TRBV18 and TRBJ1-1; a possible D gene is TRBD1 (6 bases). CDR1 and CDR2 from the germline V gene are KGHSH and LQKENI. This CDR3 region has 16 residues. Deletions cut 1 base from V and 5 bases from J, with 17 bases between. In DNA, the CDR3 is TGTGCCAGCTCACCACAAAAGCAGGGGATGGGGACTGAAGCTTTCTTT. Protein: CASSPQKQGMGTEAFF.

A word on this clone: The same CDR3 is also encoded by other DNA sequences in this sample. This chain connects TRBV9 to TRBJ2-7, with TRBD2 as a possible D gene (6 bases). Germline V gives CDR1 SGDLS, CDR2 YYNGEE. Trimming shortened V by 0 bases and J by 3 bases, and 7 bases separated the two germline ends. CDR3 size: 13 residues. CDR3 residues: CASSVAGDYEQYF. DNA for the CDR3: TGTGCCAGCAGCGTAGCGGGGGACTACGAGCAGTACTTC.

The J gene is TRBJ1-5, the V gene TRBV28, with 9 bases matching TRBD1. CDR1 is MDHEN and CDR2 is SYDVKM in the germline V gene. V lost 6 bases and J lost 6; bases outside the gene matches: 6. The CDR3 loop spans 14 amino acids. This CDR3 is CASSLQGAGQPQHF. The CDR3 coding sequence is TGTGCCAGCAGCTTACAGGGGGCAGGTCAGCCCCAGCATTTT.

This sequence joins TRBV7-8 and TRBJ2-2; a possible D gene is TRBD2 (5 bases). The ends were cut back, 0 bases at V and 4 bases at J, with 12 bases in the middle. Germline assignment: CDR1 SGHVS and CDR2 FQNEAQ. This CDR3 is built from 16 residues. The CDR3 DNA follows: TGTGCCAGCAGCTTAGCACTCGGGGTAGGCACCGGGGAGCTGTTTTTT. This encodes CASSLALGVGTGELFF.

V gene TRBV7-9 combines with J gene TRBJ1-1; D gene ambiguous. Germline-derived CDR1 and CDR2 are SEHNR and FQNEAQ (reference sequence). The ends were cut back, 1 base at V and 4 bases at J, with 10 bases in the middle. The CDR3 spans 14 residues. CDR3 region: CASSLDGSSTEAFF. The CDR3, as DNA: TGTGCCAGCAGCTTAGATGGCAGTTCCACTGAAGCTTTCTTT.

V and J are TRBV6-5 and TRBJ1-1, with 7 bases lining up with TRBD1. After removal of 6 bases from V and 0 bases from J, the junction contained 7 bases not matched to a gene. CDR3 size: 15 residues. In germline, CDR1 is MNHEY, CDR2 SVGAGI. The CDR3 region has the DNA TGTGCCAGCAGGCCTATGGACAGGCTGAACACTGAAGCTTTCTTT. Amino acid sequence: CASRPMDRLNTEAFF.

The J gene is TRBJ1-2, the V gene TRBV30; TRBD1 agrees at 11 bases. Germline lookup yields CDR1 GTSNPN and CDR2 SVGIG (reference sequence). Unmatched junction bases numbered 1, after V lost 1 base and J lost 9 bases. This CDR3 spans 12 amino acids. Here the CDR3 DNA reads TGTGCCTGGAGTGGGACAGGGGGCAGCTACACCTTC. It is translated as CAWSGTGGSYTF. The full variable domain, its missing parts supplied by reference TRBV30 and TRBJ1-2, is SQTIHQWPATLVQPVGSPLSLECTVEGTSNPNLYWYRQAAGRGLQLLFYSVGIGQISSEVPQNLSASRPQDRQFILSSKKLLLSDSGFYLCAWSGTGGSYTFGSGTRLTVV.

The chain has TRBV10-3 and TRBJ1-1, with D unclear. V was shortened by 8 bases and J by 4 bases, with 14 bases between the two germline ends. The germline V gene has CDR1 ENHRY and CDR2 SYGVKD. The CDR3 has 13 residues. This CDR3 is CAILGDTATEAFF. The CDR3 bases are TGTGCCATCCTTGGCGATACAGCCACTGAAGCTTTCTTT.

The chain combines TRBV5-4 with TRBJ2-2; TRBD2 is a possible D gene (6 bases). The CDR3 has 15 residues. CDR1 and CDR2 from the germline V gene are SGHNT and YYREEE (reference sequence). With 3 bases removed from V and 1 base from J, the gap between germline ends came to 10 bases. DNA of the CDR3: TGTGCCAGCAGCTCCGGGGGATGGAACACCGGGGAGCTGTTTTTT. This translates into CASSSGGWNTGELFF. The whole variable domain, remainder taken from reference TRBV5-4 and TRBJ2-2, is ETGVTQSPTHLIKTRGQQVTLRCSSQSGHNTVSWYQQALGQGPQFIFQYYREEENGRGNFPPRFSGLQFPNYSSELNVNALELDDSALYLCASSSGGWNTGELFFGEGSRLTVL.

The chain links TRBV6-1 to TRBJ1-2, with 10 bases lining up with TRBD1. The CDR3 totals 15 residues. Trimming took 5 bases from V and 4 from J; bases not matched to a gene: 7. Germline assignment: CDR1 MNHNS and CDR2 SASEGT. The CDR3 sequence: CASSSRDRGGYGYTF. For the CDR3, the DNA is TGTGCCAGCAGTTCCCGGGACAGGGGAGGCTATGGCTACACCTTC.

The J gene is TRBJ2-1, the V gene TRBV9, with 9 bases lining up with TRBD2. This CDR3 region has 14 residues. V lost 6 bases, J lost 3 bases, and 4 bases stayed unmatched. CDR1 is SGDLS and CDR2 is YYNGEE in the germline V gene. The CDR3 protein is CASNPAGGYNEQFF. DNA of the CDR3: TGTGCCAGCAACCCAGCGGGGGGCTACAATGAGCAGTTCTTC.

This sequence joins TRBV7-9 and TRBJ1-5, with no clear D. Trimming left V 5 bases short and J 7 bases short, with 12 bases between. CDR3 length equals 13 residues. Germline lookup yields CDR1 SEHNR and CDR2 FQNEAQ (reference sequence). As DNA, the CDR3 is TGTGCCAGCAGCCCCCCCGGGGTCCAGCCCCAGCATTTT. Translation gives CASSPPGVQPQHF.

The V call is TRBV18, the J call TRBJ2-1, with 13 bases fitting TRBD2. Per the germline V gene, CDR1 is KGHSH and CDR2 is LQKENI. The V segment lost 5 bases and the J segment 8 bases; nucleotides outside the gene matches: 9. The CDR3 is 16 amino acids. In DNA, the CDR3 is TGTGCCAGCTCATACATGACTAGCGGGAGGTGGGATGAGCAGTTCTTC. It encodes CASSYMTSGRWDEQFF. Full variable domain (outside the CDR3, taken from reference TRBV18 and TRBJ2-1): NAGVMQNPRHLVRRRGQEARLRCSPMKGHSHVYWYRQLPEEGLKFMVYLQKENIIDESGMPKERFSAEFPKEGPSILRIQQVVRGDSAAYFCASSYMTSGRWDEQFFGPGTRLTVL.

This sequence joins TRBV28 and TRBJ2-6; D not certain. V was trimmed by 5 bases and J by 0 bases, leaving 11 bases between them. The germline V gene has CDR1 MDHEN and CDR2 SYDVKM. This CDR3 is built from 16 residues. The chain's CDR3 is CASSISVVSGANVLTF. The CDR3 DNA reads as TGTGCCAGCAGTATCTCAGTGGTCTCTGGGGCCAACGTCCTGACTTTC. The complete variable domain, with remaining parts taken from reference TRBV28 and TRBJ2-6, reads DVKVTQSSRYLVKRTGEKVFLECVQDMDHENMFWYRQDPGLGLRLIYFSYDVKMKEKGDIPEGYSVSREKKERFSLILESASTNQTSMYLCASSISVVSGANVLTFGAGSRLTVL.

The chain recombines TRBV6-5 with TRBJ2-3, with unresolved D. Between the trimmed V and J ends, which lost 6 bases and 1 base, there was a span of 14 bases. Per germline, CDR1 MNHEY and CDR2 SVGAGI. The CDR3 sequence is 15 residues long. The CDR3 DNA reads as TGTGCCAGCAGCCTCGACCAGGTTGGCACAGATACGCAGTATTTT. The encoded protein is CASSLDQVGTDTQYF.

The chain is built from TRBV28 and TRBJ2-5, with unresolved D. There are 11 residues in the CDR3. From germline, CDR1 is MDHEN and CDR2 SYDVKM. The germline V and J ends were trimmed by 4 bases and 5 bases, with 5 bases remaining between them. CDR3 bases: TGTGCCAGCAGTTCGAGGGAGACCCAGTACTTC. Translated: CASSSRETQYF.

CDR3 loop: CASSPVQGIAGELFF. In DNA, the CDR3 is TGTGCCAGCAGCCCTGTACAGGGAATAGCCGGGGAGCTGTTTTTT. The chain carries TRBV5-4 and TRBJ2-2; possible D gene TRBD1, 6 bases. CDR1 SGHNT and CDR2 YYREEE come from the germline V gene (reference sequence). The V and J ends lost 4 bases and 6 bases respectively, with 16 bases between them. This CDR3 contains 15 residues.

The chain employs TRBV11-2 and TRBJ2-4; D possibly corresponds to TRBD1 (7 bases). CDR1 is SGHAT, CDR2 FQNNGV, per germline. CDR3 length: 13 residues. Deletions cut 6 bases from V and 8 bases from J, with 14 bases between. The CDR3 region has the DNA TGTGCCAGCAGTCTTACAGGGGAGGACATTCAGTACTTC. This translates into CASSLTGEDIQYF.

V usage is TRBV6-5 and J usage is TRBJ1-1; 8 nucleotides align to TRBD1. With V trimmed by 0 bases and J by 6 bases, 6 bases remained unmatched. The germline CDR1 and CDR2 sequences are MNHEY and SVGAGI. The CDR3 runs to 15 residues. The CDR3 DNA is TGTGCCAGCAGTTACTCGACAGGGGCGTACCCTGAAGCTTTCTTT. Protein product: CASSYSTGAYPEAFF.